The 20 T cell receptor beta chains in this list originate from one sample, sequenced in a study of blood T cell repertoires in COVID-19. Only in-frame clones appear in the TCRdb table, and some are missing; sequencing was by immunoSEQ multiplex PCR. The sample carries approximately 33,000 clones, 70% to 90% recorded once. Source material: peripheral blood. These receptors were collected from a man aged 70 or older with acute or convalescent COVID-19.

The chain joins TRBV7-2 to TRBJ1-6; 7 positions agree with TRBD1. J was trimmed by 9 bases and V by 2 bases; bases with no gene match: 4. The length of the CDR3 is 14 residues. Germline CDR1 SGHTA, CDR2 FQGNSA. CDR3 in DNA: TGTGCCAGCAGCTTACGACAGGGTGGTTCACCCCTCCACTTT. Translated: CASSLRQGGSPLHF. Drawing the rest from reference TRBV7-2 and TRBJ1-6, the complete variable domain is GAGVSQSPSNKVTEKGKDVELRCDPISGHTALYWYRQSLGQGLEFLIYFQGNSAPDKSGLPSDRFSAERTGGSVSTLTIQRTQQEDSAVYLCASSLRQGGSPLHFGNGTRLTVT.

DNA for the CDR3: TGTGCCAGCATCTCCACGGGATGGGATCAAGAGACCCAGTACTTC. Translation: CASISTGWDQETQYF. The J gene is TRBJ2-5, the V gene TRBV2, with D possibly matching TRBD2 (5 bases). Germline-derived CDR1 and CDR2 are SNHLY and FYNNEI. Trimming stripped 7 bases from V and 2 bases from J, with 17 bases between. This CDR3 has 15 amino acids.

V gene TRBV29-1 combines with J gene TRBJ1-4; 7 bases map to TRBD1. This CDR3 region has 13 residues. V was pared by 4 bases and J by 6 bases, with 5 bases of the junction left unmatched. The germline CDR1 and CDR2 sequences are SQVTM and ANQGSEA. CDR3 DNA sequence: TGCAGCGTTGTAGGGGGCATCGATGAAAAACTGTTTTTT. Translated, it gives CSVVGGIDEKLFF.

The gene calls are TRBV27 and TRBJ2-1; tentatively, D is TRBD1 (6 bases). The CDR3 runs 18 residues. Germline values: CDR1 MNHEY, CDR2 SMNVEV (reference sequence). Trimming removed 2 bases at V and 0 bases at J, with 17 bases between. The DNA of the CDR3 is TGTGCCAGCAGTTTAAGTGGGGGCAGGGCGCCCTCCTACAATGAGCAGTTCTTC. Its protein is CASSLSGGRAPSYNEQFF.

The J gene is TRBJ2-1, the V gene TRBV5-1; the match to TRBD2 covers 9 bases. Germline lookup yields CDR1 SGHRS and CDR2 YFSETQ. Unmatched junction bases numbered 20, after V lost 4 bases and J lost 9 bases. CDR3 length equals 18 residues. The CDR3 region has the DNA TGCGCCAGCAGCCGATTCTATTTCGAGGTAGCGGGAGTATCTGAGCAGTTCTTC. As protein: CASSRFYFEVAGVSEQFF.

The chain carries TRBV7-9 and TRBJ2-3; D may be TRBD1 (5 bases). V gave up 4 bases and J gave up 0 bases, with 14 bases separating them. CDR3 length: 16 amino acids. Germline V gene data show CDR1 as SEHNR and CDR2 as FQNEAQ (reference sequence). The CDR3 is CASSYTGATSTDTQYF. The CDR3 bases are TGTGCCAGCAGCTATACTGGGGCCACTAGCACAGATACGCAGTATTTT. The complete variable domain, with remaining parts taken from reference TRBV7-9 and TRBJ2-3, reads DTGVSQNPRHKITKRGQNVTFRCDPISEHNRLYWYRQTLGQGPEFLTYFQNEAQLEKSRLLSDRFSAERPKGSFSTLEIQRTEQGDSAMYLCASSYTGATSTDTQYFGPGTRLTVL.

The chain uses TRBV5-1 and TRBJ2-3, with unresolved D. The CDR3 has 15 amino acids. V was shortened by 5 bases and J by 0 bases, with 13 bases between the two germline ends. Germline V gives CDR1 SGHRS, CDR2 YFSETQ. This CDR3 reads CASSHVGDSTDTQYF. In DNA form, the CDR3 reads TGCGCCAGCAGTCACGTCGGAGATAGCACAGATACGCAGTATTTT.

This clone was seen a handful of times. CDR3 residues: CASSLWHVANTGELFF. As DNA, the CDR3 is TGTGCCAGCAGCTTATGGCACGTCGCGAACACCGGGGAGCTGTTTTTT. The chain uses TRBV7-2 and TRBJ2-2, with no clear D. The CDR3 runs 16 residues. V was trimmed by 2 bases and J by 0 bases, leaving 10 bases between them. Germline V gene lookup returns CDR1 SGHTA and CDR2 FQGNSA.

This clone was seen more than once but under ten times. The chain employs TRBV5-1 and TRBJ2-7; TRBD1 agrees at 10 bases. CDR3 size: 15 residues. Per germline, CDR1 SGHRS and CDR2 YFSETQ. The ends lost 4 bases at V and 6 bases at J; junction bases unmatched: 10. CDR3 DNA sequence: TGCGCCAGCAGCCACCCACCGGGACAGGGGAGCGAGCAGTACTTC. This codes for CASSHPPGQGSEQYF.

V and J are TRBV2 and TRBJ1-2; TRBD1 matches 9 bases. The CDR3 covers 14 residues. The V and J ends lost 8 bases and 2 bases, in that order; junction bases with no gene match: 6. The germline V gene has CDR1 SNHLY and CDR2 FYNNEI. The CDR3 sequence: CASSWDRDNYGYTF. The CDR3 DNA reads TGTGCCAGCTCATGGGACAGGGACAACTATGGCTACACCTTC.

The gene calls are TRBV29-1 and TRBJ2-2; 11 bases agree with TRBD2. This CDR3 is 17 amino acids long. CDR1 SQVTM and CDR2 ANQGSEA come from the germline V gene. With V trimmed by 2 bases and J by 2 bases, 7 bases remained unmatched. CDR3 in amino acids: CSVERRLAGGNTGELFF. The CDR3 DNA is TGCAGCGTTGAAAGGCGGCTAGCGGGGGGAAACACCGGGGAGCTGTTTTTT.

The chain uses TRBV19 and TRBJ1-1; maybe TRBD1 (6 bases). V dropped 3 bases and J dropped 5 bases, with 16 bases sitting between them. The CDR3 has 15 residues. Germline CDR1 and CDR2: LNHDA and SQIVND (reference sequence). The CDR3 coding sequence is TGTGCCAGTAGTATCAATCGGGGGGCGCAAACTGAAGCTTTCTTT. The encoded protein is CASSINRGAQTEAFF.

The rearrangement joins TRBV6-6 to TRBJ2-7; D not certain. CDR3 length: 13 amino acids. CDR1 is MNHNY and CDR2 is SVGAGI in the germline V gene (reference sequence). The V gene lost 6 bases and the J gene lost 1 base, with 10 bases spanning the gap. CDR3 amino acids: CASRATPSYEQYF. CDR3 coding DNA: TGTGCCAGCAGGGCGACACCTTCCTACGAGCAGTACTTC.

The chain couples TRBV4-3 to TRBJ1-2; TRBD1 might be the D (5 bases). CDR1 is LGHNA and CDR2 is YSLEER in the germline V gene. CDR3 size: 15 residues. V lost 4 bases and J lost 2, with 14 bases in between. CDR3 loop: CASSLTGTGNYGYTF. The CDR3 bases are TGCGCCAGCAGCCTGACCGGGACTGGGAACTATGGCTACACCTTC.

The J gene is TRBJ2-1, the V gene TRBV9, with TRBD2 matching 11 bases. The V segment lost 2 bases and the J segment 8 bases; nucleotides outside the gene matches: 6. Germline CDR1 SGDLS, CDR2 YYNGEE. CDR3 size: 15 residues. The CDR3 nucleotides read TGTGCCAGCAGCGTCCTAGCGGGAGGATCCCATGAGCAGTTCTTC. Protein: CASSVLAGGSHEQFF.

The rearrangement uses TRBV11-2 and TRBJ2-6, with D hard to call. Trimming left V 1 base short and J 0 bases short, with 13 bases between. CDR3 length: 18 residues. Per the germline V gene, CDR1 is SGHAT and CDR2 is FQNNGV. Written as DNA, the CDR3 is TGTGCCAGCAGCTTAGTCTCAAGCGTCCTCTCTGGGGCCAACGTCCTGACTTTC. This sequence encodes CASSLVSSVLSGANVLTF.

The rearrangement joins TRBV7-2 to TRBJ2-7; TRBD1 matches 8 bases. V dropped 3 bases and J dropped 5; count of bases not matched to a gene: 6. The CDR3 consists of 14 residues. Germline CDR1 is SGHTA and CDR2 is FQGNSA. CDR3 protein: CASSLTGADNEQYF. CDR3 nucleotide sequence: TGTGCCAGCAGCTTGACAGGGGCGGACAACGAGCAGTACTTC.

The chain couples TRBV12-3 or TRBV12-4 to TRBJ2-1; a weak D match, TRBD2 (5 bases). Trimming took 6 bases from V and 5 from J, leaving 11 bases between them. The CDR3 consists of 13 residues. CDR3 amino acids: CASRDGLNNEQFF. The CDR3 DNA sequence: TGTGCCAGCAGGGACGGACTCAACAATGAGCAGTTCTTC.

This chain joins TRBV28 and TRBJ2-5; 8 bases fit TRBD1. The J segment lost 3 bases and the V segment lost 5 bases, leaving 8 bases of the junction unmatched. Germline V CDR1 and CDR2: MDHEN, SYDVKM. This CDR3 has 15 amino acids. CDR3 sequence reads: CASSLSTGAEETQYF. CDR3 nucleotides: TGTGCCAGCAGTCTCTCGACAGGGGCTGAAGAGACCCAGTACTTC.

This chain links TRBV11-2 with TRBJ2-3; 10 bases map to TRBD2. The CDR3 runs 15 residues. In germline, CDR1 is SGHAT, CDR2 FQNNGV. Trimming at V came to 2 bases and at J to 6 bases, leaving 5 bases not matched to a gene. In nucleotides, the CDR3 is TGTGCCAGCAGCTTATTAGCTAGCGGGAGTGATACGCAGTATTTT. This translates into CASSLLASGSDTQYF. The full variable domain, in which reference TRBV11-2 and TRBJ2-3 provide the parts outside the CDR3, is EAGVAQSPRYKIIEKRQSVAFWCNPISGHATLYWYQQILGQGPKLLIQFQNNGVVDDSQLPKDRFSAERLKGVDSTLKIQPAKLEDSAVYLCASSLLASGSDTQYFGPGTRLTVL.